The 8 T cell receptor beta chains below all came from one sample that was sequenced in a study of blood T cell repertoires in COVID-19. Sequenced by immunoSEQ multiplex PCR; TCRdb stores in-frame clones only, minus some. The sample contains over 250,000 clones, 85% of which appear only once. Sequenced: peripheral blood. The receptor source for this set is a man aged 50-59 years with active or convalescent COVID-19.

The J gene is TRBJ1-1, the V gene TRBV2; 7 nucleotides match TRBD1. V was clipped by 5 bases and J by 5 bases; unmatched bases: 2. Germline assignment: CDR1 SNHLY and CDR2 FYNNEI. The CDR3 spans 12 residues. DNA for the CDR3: TGTGCCAGCAGTTCAGGGGGAACTGAAGCTTTCTTT. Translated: CASSSGGTEAFF.

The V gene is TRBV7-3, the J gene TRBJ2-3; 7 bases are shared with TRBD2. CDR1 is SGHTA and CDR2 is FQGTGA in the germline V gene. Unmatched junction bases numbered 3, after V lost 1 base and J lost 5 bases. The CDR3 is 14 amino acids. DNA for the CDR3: TGTGCCAGCAGCTTAATAGCGGGTGGAGATACGCAGTATTTT. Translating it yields CASSLIAGGDTQYF.

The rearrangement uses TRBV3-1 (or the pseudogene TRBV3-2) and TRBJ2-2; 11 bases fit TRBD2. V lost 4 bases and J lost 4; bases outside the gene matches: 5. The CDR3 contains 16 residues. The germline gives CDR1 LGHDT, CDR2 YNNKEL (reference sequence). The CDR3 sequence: CASSPGLAGITGELFF. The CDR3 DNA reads TGTGCCAGCAGCCCCGGACTAGCGGGCATCACCGGGGAGCTGTTTTTT.

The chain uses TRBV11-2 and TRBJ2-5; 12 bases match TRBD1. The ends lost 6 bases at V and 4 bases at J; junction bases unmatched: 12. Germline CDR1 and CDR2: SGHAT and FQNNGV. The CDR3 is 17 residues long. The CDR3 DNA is TGTGCCAGCAGGAGAGACTCTGGGACAGGGGGCTTAGAGACCCAGTACTTC. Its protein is CASRRDSGTGGLETQYF.

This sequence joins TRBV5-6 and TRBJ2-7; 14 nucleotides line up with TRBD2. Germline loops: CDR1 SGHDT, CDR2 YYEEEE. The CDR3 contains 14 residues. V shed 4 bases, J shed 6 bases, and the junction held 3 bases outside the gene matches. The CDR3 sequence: CASSRGLAGAEQYF. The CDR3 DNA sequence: TGTGCCAGCAGCAGGGGACTAGCGGGAGCCGAGCAGTACTTC.

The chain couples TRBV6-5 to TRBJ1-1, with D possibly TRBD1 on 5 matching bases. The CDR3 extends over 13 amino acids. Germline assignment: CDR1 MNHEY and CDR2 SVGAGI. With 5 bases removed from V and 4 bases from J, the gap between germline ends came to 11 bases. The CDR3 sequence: CASSMTGGTEAFF. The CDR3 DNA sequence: TGTGCCAGCAGTATGACGGGGGGCACTGAAGCTTTCTTT.

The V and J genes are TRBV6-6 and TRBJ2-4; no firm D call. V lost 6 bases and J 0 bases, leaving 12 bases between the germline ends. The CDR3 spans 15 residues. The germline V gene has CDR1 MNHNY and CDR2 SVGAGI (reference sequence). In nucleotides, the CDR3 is TGTGCCAGCAGCCCTCAGACTCTAGCCAAAAACATTCAGTACTTC. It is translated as CASSPQTLAKNIQYF.

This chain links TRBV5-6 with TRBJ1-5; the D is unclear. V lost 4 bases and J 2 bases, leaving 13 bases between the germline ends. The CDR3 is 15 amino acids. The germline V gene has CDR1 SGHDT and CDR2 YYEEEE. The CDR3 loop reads CASSPGWEGNQPQHF. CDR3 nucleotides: TGTGCCAGCAGCCCGGGGTGGGAGGGCAATCAGCCCCAGCATTTT.